This TCR beta chain was identified during a study of yellow fever vaccine responses in identical twins (dated by TCRdb to 2016 to 2019). With respect to the entire study: In the study, vaccine-responding T cell clones were precisely tracked in identical twins.

A remark on this clonotype: The clone's antigen remains unknown. No base-level quality is on record; no much larger clone is a single base apart.

General findings and caveats noted by the study authors: According to the authors, in identical twins the way T cells responded to vaccination appeared partly convergent and partly personalized.

From a lookup of the germline V gene, CDR1 and CDR2 are KGHSH and LQKENI. From the cysteine up to the phenylalanine, the CDR3 has a length of 13 residues. The sequence is cut down to CDR3 DNA, 39 bases in frame from base 1. The V and J ends are trimmed by 0 bases and 5 bases, leaving 7 bases between them. Library generation was performed with RT-PCR. Instrument used: Illumina HiSeq 2500. TCRdb trimmed the raw reads at Q25, called clones with MiXCR and kept productive beta chains. Every CDR3 protein is listed once, alongside the most common genes and DNA of its rows. For this sample there are some 20,000 distinct CDR3 sequences; under 85% appear just once. Under 5.5% of the sample is held by the ten biggest clonotypes.

This sequence was found in a woman in her late teens or twenties who received the yellow fever vaccine. Donor details come from another sample of the same person, matched by shared clones. The material was T cells from blood (PBMCs), unsorted or a sorted subset (not recorded which), obtained before or after yellow fever vaccination (not recorded which). The chain was built from TRBV18 and TRBJ2-5; the D gene is not confidently resolved. Here the CDR3 is given as CASSPPSSETQYF. The sequence in DNA is TGTGCCAGCTCACCACCGAGCTCTGAGACCCAGTACTTC.